Below are 4 T cell receptor beta chains sequenced from a single sample in a study of blood T cell repertoires in COVID-19 (dated by TCRdb to about 2020). Libraries were made using the immunoSEQ multiplex PCR assay. TCRdb limited this immuneACCESS table to in-frame rearrangements with V and J called. A share of clones is missing; checked studies link under half to unresolved V genes, and the rest is unexplained. The sample table holds about 70,000 clones, of which around 80% were seen once. The top ten hold 15% to 17% of the sample. Sequences were obtained from peripheral blood. Receptor source: a man older than 75 with acute or convalescent COVID-19.

The chain links TRBV7-2 to TRBJ2-6, with 7 bases aligning to TRBD2. Germline assignment: CDR1 SGHTA and CDR2 FQGNSA. This CDR3 has 17 amino acids. V dropped 3 bases and J dropped 0; count of bases not matched to a gene: 5. The chain's CDR3 is CASSLAGLFSGANVLTF. Here the CDR3 DNA reads TGTGCCAGCAGCTTGGCGGGACTATTCTCTGGGGCCAACGTCCTGACTTTC.

The rearrangement uses TRBV4-3 and TRBJ1-1; the match to TRBD1 covers 7 bases. The CDR3 is 16 amino acids. V was clipped by 1 base and J by 5 bases; unmatched bases: 10. Germline V gene data show CDR1 as LGHNA and CDR2 as YSLEER. The CDR3 spells CASSQVGRQQGTEAFF. CDR3 in DNA: TGCGCCAGCAGCCAAGTAGGCCGACAACAGGGGACTGAAGCTTTCTTT.

The chain is built from TRBV12-3 or TRBV12-4 and TRBJ1-1; D gene unclear. With 6 bases removed from V and 6 bases from J, the gap between germline ends came to 11 bases. The CDR3 consists of 12 residues. CDR3 amino acids: CASSKQLPEAFF. The CDR3 DNA is TGTGCCAGCAGCAAACAGCTCCCTGAAGCTTTCTTT.

In its sample, this clone was seen a few times. The genes are TRBV4-1 and TRBJ2-1; 7 bases agree with TRBD2. Germline lookup yields CDR1 MGHRA and CDR2 YSYEKL. V lost 5 bases and J lost 5; bases outside the gene matches: 15. The CDR3 covers 17 residues. CDR3 in DNA: TGCGCCAGCAGCGTTTTTTCCGTCCTAGCGGATAACAATGAGCAGTTCTTC. As protein: CASSVFSVLADNNEQFF.